The present TCR beta chain was sequenced within a study of spatial heterogeneity in lung cancer. Study context: For the average unique TCR and UMI combination, more than 9.5 occurrences appeared in raw reads.

TCRdb processed the 5' RACE reads anew with MiXCR; each CDR3 protein has one entry. This table has about 17,000 distinct CDR3 sequences, approximately 5.8% appearing once. Germline CDR1 is DFQATT and CDR2 is SNEGSKA (reference sequence). The CDR3 has 16 residues. J lost 1 base, V lost 4 bases, and 12 bases had no gene match. Time point described: sample taken at primary tumor resection. This clonotype counts as medium-sized. What it recognizes is unknown. General study points: Counts that tracked tumor mutation counts were those of expanded intratumoral alpha and beta TCRs.

This TCR derives from a male donor with early-stage non-small cell lung cancer. The source was lung tumor tissue, collected at surgery. This chain uses TRBV20-1 with TRBJ2-7; TRBD2 matches at 8 bases. In DNA form, the CDR3 reads TGCAGTGCTACACCCTTATGGCGCGGGGGGTCCTACGAGCAGTACTTC. Its protein is CSATPLWRGGSYEQYF.